This TCR beta chain stems from a study of OX40 agonist ivuxolimab in advanced cancers. Notes on the study in general: CD4+ and CD8+ blood T cells expanded clonally by week 6 at 0.1 to 3.0 mg/kg.

Trimming shortened V by 7 bases and J by 5 bases, and 17 bases separated the two germline ends. This CDR3 comprises 14 residues. CDR1 MDHEN and CDR2 SYDVKM come from the germline V gene. This clone has a single count. Its specificity is not known. Clones were sequenced by immunoSEQ multiplex PCR, and TCRdb holds only the in-frame ones, with some missing. Of 150,000 to 190,000 clones in the sample, approximately 94% were seen once. The receptor was isolated from an adult with an advanced solid tumor such as melanoma, head and neck, liver or kidney cancer. Source: CD4+ or CD8+ T cells sorted from blood, taken in a trial of the OX40 agonist ivuxolimab. The V gene is TRBV28, the J gene TRBJ1-1; D is possibly TRBD1 (5 bases). The CDR3 loop reads CASKPGGSRTEAFF. In DNA form, the CDR3 reads TGTGCCAGCAAGCCCGGGGGAAGTCGGACTGAAGCTTTCTTT.